This T cell receptor (beta chain) was sequenced during a study of blood T cell repertoires in COVID-19. Study overall: Sources were T cells, B-cell-depleted T cells, or PBMCs; the material itself was cDNA or gDNA.

Libraries were prepared by immunoSEQ multiplex PCR; TCRdb keeps only in-frame clonotypes and omits some of them. The sample shows over 90,000 clones, around nine tenths of them seen only once. Trimming took 2 bases from V and 1 from J, leaving 12 bases between them. This CDR3 region has 15 residues. The V gene's germline CDR1 is SGHDT and CDR2 YYEEEE. This clonotype was obtained from a man in his fifties in a cohort sampled during active COVID-19. Sequenced sample: peripheral blood. This chain joins TRBV5-6 and TRBJ1-1; D is undetermined. CDR3: CASSFRRVGNTEAFF. Written as DNA, the CDR3 is TGTGCCAGCAGCTTTAGGAGGGTTGGGAACACTGAAGCTTTCTTT. Full variable domain (outside the CDR3, taken from reference TRBV5-6 and TRBJ1-1): DAGVTQSPTHLIKTRGQQVTLRCSPKSGHDTVSWYQQALGQGPQFIFQYYEEEERQRGNFPDRFSGHQFPNYSSELNVNALLLGDSALYLCASSFRRVGNTEAFFGQGTRLTVV.